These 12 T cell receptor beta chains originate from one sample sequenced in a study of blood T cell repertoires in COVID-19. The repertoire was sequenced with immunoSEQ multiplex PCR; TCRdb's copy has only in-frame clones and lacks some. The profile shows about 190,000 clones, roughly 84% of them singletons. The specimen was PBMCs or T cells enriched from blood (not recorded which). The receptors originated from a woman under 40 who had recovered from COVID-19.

The CDR3 bases are TGTGCCAGCAAGACTAGCGGGAGGGTCCAAGAGACCCAGTACTTC. Encoded protein: CASKTSGRVQETQYF. The gene calls are TRBV2 and TRBJ2-5, with 14 bases that match TRBD2. With 7 bases clipped from V and 1 base from J, the junction kept 2 bases outside the gene matches. The CDR3 has 15 amino acids. The germline CDR1 and CDR2 sequences are SNHLY and FYNNEI.

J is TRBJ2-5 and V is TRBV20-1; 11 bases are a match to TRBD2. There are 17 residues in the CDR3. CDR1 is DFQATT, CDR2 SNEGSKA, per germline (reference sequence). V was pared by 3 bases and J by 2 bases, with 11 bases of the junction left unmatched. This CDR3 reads CSASEVAGGGEQETQYF. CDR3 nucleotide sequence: TGCAGTGCTAGTGAGGTAGCGGGAGGGGGCGAGCAAGAGACCCAGTACTTC.

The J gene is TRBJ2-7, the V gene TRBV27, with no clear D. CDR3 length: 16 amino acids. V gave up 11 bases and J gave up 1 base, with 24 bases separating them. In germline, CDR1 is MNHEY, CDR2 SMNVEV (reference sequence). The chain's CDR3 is CALVRGLPGHSYEQYV. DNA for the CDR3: TGTGCCCTCGTTCGTGGGTTGCCTGGGCATTCCTACGAGCAGTACGTC.

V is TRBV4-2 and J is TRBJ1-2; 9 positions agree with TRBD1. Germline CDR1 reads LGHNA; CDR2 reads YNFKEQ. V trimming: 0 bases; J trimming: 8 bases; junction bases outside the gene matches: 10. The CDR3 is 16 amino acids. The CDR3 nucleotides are TGTGCCAGCAGCCAAGAGGGGACAGGGACGTACCCCGGCTACACCTTC. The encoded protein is CASSQEGTGTYPGYTF.

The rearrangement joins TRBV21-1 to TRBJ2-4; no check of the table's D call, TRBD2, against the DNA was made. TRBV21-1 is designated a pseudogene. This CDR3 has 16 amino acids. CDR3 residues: CASPRTGAGAKNIQYF. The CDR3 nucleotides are TGTGCCTCCCCGCGAACGGGAGCCGGAGCCAAAAACATTCAGTACTTC.

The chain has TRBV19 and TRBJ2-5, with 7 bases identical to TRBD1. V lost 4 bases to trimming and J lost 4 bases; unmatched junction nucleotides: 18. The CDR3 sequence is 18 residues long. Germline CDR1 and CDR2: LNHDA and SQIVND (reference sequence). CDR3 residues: CASSTQLLGETGRETQYF. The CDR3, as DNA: TGTGCCAGTAGTACACAACTACTGGGGGAGACAGGGAGAGAGACCCAGTACTTC.

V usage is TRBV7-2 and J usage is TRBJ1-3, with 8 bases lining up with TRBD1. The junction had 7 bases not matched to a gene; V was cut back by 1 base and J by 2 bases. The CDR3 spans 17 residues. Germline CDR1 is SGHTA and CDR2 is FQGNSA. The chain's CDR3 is CASSLDSRGLAGNTIYF. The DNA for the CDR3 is TGTGCCAGCAGCTTAGACTCCAGGGGGCTGGCTGGAAACACCATATATTTT.

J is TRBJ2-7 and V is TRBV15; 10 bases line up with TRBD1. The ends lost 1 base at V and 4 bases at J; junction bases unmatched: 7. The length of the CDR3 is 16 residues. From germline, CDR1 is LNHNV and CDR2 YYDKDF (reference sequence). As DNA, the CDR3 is TGTGCCACCAGCAGAGGGGTCGGGACAGGGGTGTACGAGCAGTACTTC. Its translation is CATSRGVGTGVYEQYF. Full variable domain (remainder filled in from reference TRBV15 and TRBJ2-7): DAMVIQNPRYQVTQFGKPVTLSCSQTLNHNVMYWYQQKSSQAPKLLFHYYDKDFNNEADTPDNFQSRRPNTSFCFLDIRSPGLGDTAMYLCATSRGVGTGVYEQYFGPGTRLTVT.

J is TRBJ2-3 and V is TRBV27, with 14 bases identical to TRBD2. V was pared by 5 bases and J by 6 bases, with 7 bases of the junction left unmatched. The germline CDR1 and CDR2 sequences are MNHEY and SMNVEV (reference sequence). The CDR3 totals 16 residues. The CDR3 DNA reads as TGTGCCAGCAGTCTGACTAGCGGGAGGGCAAAGGATACGCAGTATTTT. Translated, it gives CASSLTSGRAKDTQYF.

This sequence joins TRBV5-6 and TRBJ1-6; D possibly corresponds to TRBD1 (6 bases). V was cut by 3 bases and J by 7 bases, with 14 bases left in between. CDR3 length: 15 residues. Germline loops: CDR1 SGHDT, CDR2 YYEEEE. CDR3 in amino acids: CASSWGDRQNSPLHF. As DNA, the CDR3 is TGTGCCAGCAGCTGGGGCGACAGGCAAAATTCACCCCTCCACTTT.

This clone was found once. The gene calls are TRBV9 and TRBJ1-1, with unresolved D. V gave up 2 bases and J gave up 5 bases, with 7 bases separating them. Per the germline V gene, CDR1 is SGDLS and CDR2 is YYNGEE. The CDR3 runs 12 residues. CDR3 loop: CASSVPQTEAFF. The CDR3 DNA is TGTGCCAGCAGCGTCCCCCAGACTGAAGCTTTCTTT.

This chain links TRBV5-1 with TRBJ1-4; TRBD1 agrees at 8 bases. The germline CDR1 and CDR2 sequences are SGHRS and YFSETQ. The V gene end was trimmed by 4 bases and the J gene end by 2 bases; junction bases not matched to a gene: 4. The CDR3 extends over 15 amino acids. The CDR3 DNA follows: TGCGCCAGCAGCCGCGACAGGGGCACTAATGAAAAACTGTTTTTT. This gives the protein CASSRDRGTNEKLFF. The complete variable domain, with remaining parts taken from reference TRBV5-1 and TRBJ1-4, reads KAGVTQTPRYLIKTRGQQVTLSCSPISGHRSVSWYQQTPGQGLQFLFEYFSETQRNKGNFPGRFSGRQFSNSRSEMNVSTLELGDSALYLCASSRDRGTNEKLFFGSGTQLSVL.